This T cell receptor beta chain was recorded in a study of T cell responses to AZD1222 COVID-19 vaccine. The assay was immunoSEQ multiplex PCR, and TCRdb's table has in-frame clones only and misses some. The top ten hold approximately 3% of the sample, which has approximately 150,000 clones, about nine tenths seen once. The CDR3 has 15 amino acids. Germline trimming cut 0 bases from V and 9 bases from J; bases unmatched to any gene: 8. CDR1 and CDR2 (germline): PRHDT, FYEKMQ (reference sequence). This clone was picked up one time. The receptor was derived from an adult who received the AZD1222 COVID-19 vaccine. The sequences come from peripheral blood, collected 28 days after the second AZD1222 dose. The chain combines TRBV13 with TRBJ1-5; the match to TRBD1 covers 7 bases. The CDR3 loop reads CASSLGGTVPAPQHF. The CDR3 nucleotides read TGTGCCAGCAGCTTAGGCGGGACAGTTCCGGCGCCCCAGCATTTT.